Listed here are 25 T cell receptor beta chains from one sample, sequenced in a study of blood T cell repertoires in COVID-19. TCRdb's table, derived via immunoSEQ multiplex PCR, lists solely in-frame clones and lacks some. This table holds about 51,000 clones, about nine tenths found once. Sequenced sample: peripheral blood. These receptors originate from a man aged 45-65 years with active COVID-19.

The J gene is TRBJ2-7, the V gene TRBV12-3 or TRBV12-4; 7 bases line up with TRBD2. V gave up 11 bases and J gave up 11 bases; unmatched junction bases: 12. CDR3 length: 11 residues. The CDR3 loop reads CASGTGGWEYF. CDR3 in DNA: TGTGCCTCGGGTACGGGGGGATGGGAGTACTTC.

The genes are TRBV9 and TRBJ2-5, with 11 bases that match TRBD1. The CDR3 has 16 amino acids. With 2 bases clipped from V and 5 bases from J, the junction kept 8 bases outside the gene matches. CDR1 SGDLS and CDR2 YYNGEE come from the germline V gene. The CDR3 region is CASSVGGQGAYETQYF. For the CDR3, the DNA is TGTGCCAGCAGCGTCGGAGGACAGGGGGCATATGAGACCCAGTACTTC. The variable domain in full, completed from reference TRBV9 and TRBJ2-5, reads DSGVTQTPKHLITATGQRVTLRCSPRSGDLSVYWYQQSLDQGLQFLIQYYNGEERAKGNILERFSAQQFPDLHSELNLSSLELGDSALYFCASSVGGQGAYETQYFGPGTRLLVL.

This clone was seen a single time. The gene calls are TRBV9 and TRBJ2-3; 12 bases agree with TRBD2. With V trimmed by 0 bases and J by 5 bases, 4 bases remained unmatched. Germline CDR1 is SGDLS and CDR2 is YYNGEE. CDR3 length: 16 amino acids. The CDR3 sequence: CASSVDLGLAGDTQYF. The CDR3 nucleotides are TGTGCCAGCAGCGTAGACCTGGGACTAGCGGGAGATACGCAGTATTTT. Based on the CDR3 plus reference TRBV9 and TRBJ2-3, the full variable domain is DSGVTQTPKHLITATGQRVTLRCSPRSGDLSVYWYQQSLDQGLQFLIQYYNGEERAKGNILERFSAQQFPDLHSELNLSSLELGDSALYFCASSVDLGLAGDTQYFGPGTRLTVL.

This sequence joins TRBV2 and TRBJ1-5, with D possibly being TRBD1 (5 bases). V dropped 2 bases and J dropped 4 bases, with 9 bases sitting between them. CDR3 size: 14 residues. Germline V gene sequence: CDR1 SNHLY, CDR2 FYNNEI. As DNA, the CDR3 is TGTGCCAGCAGTGAAAGCGACAGTAATCAGCCCCAGCATTTT. Translating it yields CASSESDSNQPQHF.

The chain carries TRBV2 and TRBJ2-1; 14 bases agree with TRBD2. The CDR3 consists of 14 residues. V was clipped by 8 bases and J by 10 bases; unmatched bases: 7. In germline, CDR1 is SNHLY, CDR2 FYNNEI. The CDR3 region is CASLPGLAGAEQFF. The CDR3 nucleotides read TGTGCCAGCCTTCCGGGACTAGCGGGAGCGGAGCAGTTCTTC. Full variable domain (remainder filled in from reference TRBV2 and TRBJ2-1): EPEVTQTPSHQVTQMGQEVILRCVPISNHLYFYWYRQILGQKVEFLVSFYNNEISEKSEIFDDQFSVERPDGSNFTLKIRSTKLEDSAMYFCASLPGLAGAEQFFGPGTRLTVL.

This chain links TRBV30 with TRBJ1-3; D call uncertain. This CDR3 contains 15 residues. The germline V and J ends were trimmed by 1 base and 3 bases, with 13 bases remaining between them. Germline V lookup: CDR1 GTSNPN, CDR2 SVGIG (reference sequence). The CDR3 protein is CAWSDGGNLGNTIYF. The CDR3 DNA follows: TGTGCCTGGAGTGATGGAGGTAATCTTGGAAACACCATATATTTT. Variable domain in full (rest from reference TRBV30 and TRBJ1-3): SQTIHQWPATLVQPVGSPLSLECTVEGTSNPNLYWYRQAAGRGLQLLFYSVGIGQISSEVPQNLSASRPQDRQFILSSKKLLLSDSGFYLCAWSDGGNLGNTIYFGEGSWLTVV.

This clone was picked up one time. The rearrangement joins TRBV5-4 to TRBJ2-7; the D gene is possibly TRBD1 (6 bases). The CDR3 has 13 amino acids. Trimming stripped 2 bases from V and 5 bases from J, with 11 bases between. Germline V gene sequence: CDR1 SGHNT, CDR2 YYREEE (reference sequence). The CDR3, as DNA: TGTGCCAGCAGCTTCGCAGGGGCCCACGAGCAGTACTTC. Translating gives CASSFAGAHEQYF.

V gene TRBV7-9 combines with J gene TRBJ2-3; TRBD2 matches 11 bases. This CDR3 has 18 residues. With 2 bases clipped from V and 0 bases from J, the junction kept 7 bases outside the gene matches. Germline loops: CDR1 SEHNR, CDR2 FQNEAQ (reference sequence). CDR3 in DNA: TGTGCCAGCAGCTTAACGACTAGCGGGGTCGTCAGCACAGATACGCAGTATTTT. Translation: CASSLTTSGVVSTDTQYF.

CDR3 nucleotides: TGTGCCAGCTCACCACCGAGCGAAAGGGGAGCTTTCTTT. Its protein is CASSPPSERGAFF. The J gene is TRBJ1-1, the V gene TRBV18; weak D call: TRBD1 (5 bases). Trimming cost V 0 bases and J 10 bases, with 12 bases left between them. The CDR3 has 13 amino acids. CDR1 KGHSH and CDR2 LQKENI come from the germline V gene.

This clone was counted a few times. Here the CDR3 DNA reads TGCGCCAGCAGCCAGACAACACAGGGGGCGAAGACCCAGTACTTC. This translates into CASSQTTQGAKTQYF. The chain recombines TRBV5-1 with TRBJ2-5; 9 bases map to TRBD1. CDR3 size: 15 residues. Germline CDR1 SGHRS, CDR2 YFSETQ. V lost 4 bases and J lost 6; bases outside the gene matches: 10.

This chain joins TRBV10-1 and TRBJ2-2, with 7 bases identical to TRBD2. The CDR3 length is 13 residues. Germline CDR1 is WNHNN and CDR2 is SYGVQD (reference sequence). V lost 4 bases, J lost 5 bases, and 1 base stayed unmatched. DNA for the CDR3: TGCGCCAGCAGTGCCGGGGGGACCGGGGAGCTGTTTTTT. It yields the protein CASSAGGTGELFF.

The rearrangement links TRBV7-9 to TRBJ2-6, with D perhaps matching TRBD1 (6 bases). Germline CDR1 and CDR2: SEHNR and FQNEAQ (reference sequence). V gave up 5 bases and J gave up 4 bases, with 15 bases separating them. The CDR3 sequence is 16 residues long. CDR3 amino acids: CASSKIQGPGANVLTF. CDR3 DNA sequence: TGTGCCAGCAGCAAGATACAGGGTCCGGGGGCCAACGTCCTGACTTTC.

The chain combines TRBV4-1 with TRBJ1-1; possible D gene TRBD1, 6 bases. V was pared by 1 base and J by 10 bases, with 25 bases between. Germline V lookup: CDR1 MGHRA, CDR2 YSYEKL. The CDR3 runs to 17 residues. CDR3 residues: CASSQVNFRTPEGGAFF. CDR3 DNA sequence: TGCGCCAGCAGCCAAGTAAATTTTAGGACTCCCGAAGGGGGAGCTTTCTTT.

The chain has TRBV19 and TRBJ2-2; 7 positions match TRBD1. Germline assignment: CDR1 LNHDA and CDR2 SQIVND (reference sequence). The junction had 10 bases not matched to a gene; V was cut back by 6 bases and J by 6 bases. There are 15 residues in the CDR3. The CDR3 DNA reads as TGTGCCAGTAGCCCCTCACAGGGGTTCGCCGGGGAGCTGTTTTTT. This sequence encodes CASSPSQGFAGELFF.

The chain has TRBV10-2 and TRBJ2-5; D gene unclear. CDR1 WSHSY and CDR2 SAAADI come from the germline V gene. The CDR3 loop spans 11 amino acids. V was shortened by 7 bases and J by 2 bases, with 5 bases between the two germline ends. The CDR3 protein is CASKLQETQYF. The CDR3 DNA is TGCGCCAGCAAACTTCAAGAGACCCAGTACTTC.

In this sample, this clone turned up a few times. The chain joins TRBV6-5 to TRBJ2-7, with D uncertain. Trimming removed 0 bases from V and 5 bases from J, with 11 bases in between. This CDR3 comprises 14 residues. The germline gives CDR1 MNHEY, CDR2 SVGAGI. CDR3 coding DNA: TGTGCCAGCAGTTACTCGAACAACGTGCACGAGCAGTACTTC. This sequence encodes CASSYSNNVHEQYF.

This chain uses TRBV6-5 with TRBJ1-2; TRBD1 aligns across 8 bases. From germline, CDR1 is MNHEY and CDR2 SVGAGI. V trimming: 4 bases; J trimming: 4 bases; junction bases outside the gene matches: 8. The CDR3 totals 15 residues. The CDR3 region has the DNA TGTGCCAGCAGTTCCCCCGGACAGGGTACCTATGGCTACACCTTC. Its translation: CASSSPGQGTYGYTF.

V and J are TRBV12-2 and TRBJ2-3; the listed D gene, TRBD2, was not tested against the DNA. TRBV12-2 is deemed a pseudogene. This CDR3 comprises 18 residues. The CDR3 DNA follows: TGTGCAAGTCGCTTCAACCCAGGGGTAGCGGGGCCCACAGATACGCAGTATTTT. Translation gives CASRFNPGVAGPTDTQYF.

The chain is built from TRBV5-6 and TRBJ2-3; D ambiguous. V was shortened by 0 bases and J by 0 bases, with 11 bases between the two germline ends. This CDR3 region has 16 residues. CDR1 is SGHDT, CDR2 YYEEEE, per germline. The CDR3 DNA reads TGTGCCAGCAGCTTGGGAAAACTTAGAAGCACAGATACGCAGTATTTT. Translation: CASSLGKLRSTDTQYF.

This rearrangement joins TRBV10-3 to TRBJ2-1; 7 bases fit TRBD2. The CDR3 covers 15 residues. Germline V CDR1 and CDR2: ENHRY, SYGVKD. V lost 4 bases, J lost 2 bases, and 5 bases stayed unmatched. The CDR3 here is CAISGTGGTYNEQFF. CDR3 DNA: TGTGCCATCAGTGGGACGGGGGGAACCTACAATGAGCAGTTCTTC.

V is TRBV11-3 and J is TRBJ2-2; TRBD2 might be the D (5 bases). CDR3 length equals 16 residues. Germline loops: CDR1 SGHNT, CDR2 YENEEA. The V end was cut by 2 bases, the J end by 0 bases, with 10 bases between. DNA for the CDR3: TGTGCCAGCAGCTTAATGCCGGGGACGAACACCGGGGAGCTGTTTTTT. This codes for CASSLMPGTNTGELFF. The full variable domain, completed using reference TRBV11-3 and TRBJ2-2, is EAGVVQSPRYKIIEKKQPVAFWCNPISGHNTLYWYLQNLGQGPELLIRYENEEAVDDSQLPKDRFSAERLKGVDSTLKIQPAELGDSAVYLCASSLMPGTNTGELFFGEGSRLTVL.

This clone was counted once. The chain is built from TRBV5-1 and TRBJ2-5; D unresolved. This CDR3 is 14 amino acids long. CDR1 is SGHRS and CDR2 is YFSETQ in the germline V gene. Between the trimmed V and J ends, which lost 4 bases and 5 bases, there was a span of 15 bases. CDR3 sequence reads: CASSLPLGRETQYF. The CDR3 DNA follows: TGCGCCAGCAGCCTTCCTCTAGGTCGGGAGACCCAGTACTTC.

The chain recombines TRBV3-1 (or the pseudogene TRBV3-2) with TRBJ2-5; 11 bases match TRBD2. The germline CDR1 and CDR2 sequences are LGHDT and YNNKEL (reference sequence). The CDR3 totals 16 residues. Losses at the gene ends were 4 bases for V and 0 bases for J; bases not matched to a gene: 4. The CDR3 nucleotides read TGTGCCAGCAGCCCCCGGACTAGCGGGTACCAAGAGACCCAGTACTTC. It translates to CASSPRTSGYQETQYF.

The J gene is TRBJ1-2, the V gene TRBV5-4; D call uncertain. V was pared by 0 bases and J by 4 bases, with 10 bases between. Per the germline V gene, CDR1 is SGHNT and CDR2 is YYREEE (reference sequence). The CDR3 loop spans 14 amino acids. CDR3 DNA sequence: TGTGCCAGCAGCTTGGTGGAGGAAATCTATGGCTACACCTTC. Translating gives CASSLVEEIYGYTF.

The CDR3, as DNA: TGTGCCACCAGCACCCCCGGGATCTACACCGGGGAGCTGTTTTTT. Its translation: CATSTPGIYTGELFF. This rearrangement joins TRBV15 to TRBJ2-2; tentatively, D is TRBD2 (5 bases). The V gene's germline CDR1 is LNHNV and CDR2 YYDKDF (reference sequence). This CDR3 has 15 residues. V lost 4 bases and J lost 3, with 12 bases in between.